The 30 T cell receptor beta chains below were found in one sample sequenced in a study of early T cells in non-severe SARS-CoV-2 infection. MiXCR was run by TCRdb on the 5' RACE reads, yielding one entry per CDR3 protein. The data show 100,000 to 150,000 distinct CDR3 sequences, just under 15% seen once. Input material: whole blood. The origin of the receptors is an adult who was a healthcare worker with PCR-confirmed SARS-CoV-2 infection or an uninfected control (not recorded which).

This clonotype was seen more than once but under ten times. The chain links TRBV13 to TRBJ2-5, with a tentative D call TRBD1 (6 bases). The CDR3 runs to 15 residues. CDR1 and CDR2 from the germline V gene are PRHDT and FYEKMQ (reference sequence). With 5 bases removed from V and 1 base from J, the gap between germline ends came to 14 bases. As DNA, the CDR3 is TGTGCCAGCAGCCGAGGTCTAGGGGGCCAAGAGACCCAGTACTTC. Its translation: CASSRGLGGQETQYF. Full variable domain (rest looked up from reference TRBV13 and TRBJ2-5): AAGVIQSPRHLIKEKRETATLKCYPIPRHDTVYWYQQGPGQDPQFLISFYEKMQSDKGSIPDRFSAQQFSDYHSELNMSSLELGDSALYFCASSRGLGGQETQYFGPGTRLLVL.

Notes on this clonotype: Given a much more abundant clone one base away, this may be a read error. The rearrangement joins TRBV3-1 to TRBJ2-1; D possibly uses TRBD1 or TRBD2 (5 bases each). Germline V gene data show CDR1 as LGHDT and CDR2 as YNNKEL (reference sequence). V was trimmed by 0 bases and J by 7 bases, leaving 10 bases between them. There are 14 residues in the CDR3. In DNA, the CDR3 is TGTGCCAGCAGCCAAGAGGGGGACCGGAATGAGCAGTTCTTC. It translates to CASSQEGDRNEQFF.

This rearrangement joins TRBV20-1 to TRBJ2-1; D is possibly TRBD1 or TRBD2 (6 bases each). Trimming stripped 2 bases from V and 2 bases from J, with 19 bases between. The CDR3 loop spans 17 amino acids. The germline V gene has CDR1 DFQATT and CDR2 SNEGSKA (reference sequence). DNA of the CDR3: TGCAGTGCTAGACTACCCTCGGGGGCCGCGGCCTACAATGAGCAGTTCTTC. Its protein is CSARLPSGAAAYNEQFF.

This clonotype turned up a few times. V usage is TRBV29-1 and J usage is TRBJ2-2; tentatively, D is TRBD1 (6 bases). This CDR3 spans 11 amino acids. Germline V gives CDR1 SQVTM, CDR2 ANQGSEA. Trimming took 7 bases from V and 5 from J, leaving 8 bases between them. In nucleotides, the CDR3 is TGCAGCGGGGGGCGGACCGGGGAGCTGTTTTTT. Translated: CSGGRTGELFF.

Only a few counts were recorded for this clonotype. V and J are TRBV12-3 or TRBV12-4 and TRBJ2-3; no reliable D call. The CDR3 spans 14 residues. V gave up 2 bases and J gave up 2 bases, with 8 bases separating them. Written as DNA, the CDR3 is TGTGCCAGCAGTTTATTCCCTAACACAGATACGCAGTATTTT. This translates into CASSLFPNTDTQYF.

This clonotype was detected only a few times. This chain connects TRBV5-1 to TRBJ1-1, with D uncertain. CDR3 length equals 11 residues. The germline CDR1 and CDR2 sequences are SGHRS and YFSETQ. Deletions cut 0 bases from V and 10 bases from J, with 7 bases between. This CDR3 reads CASSLGDRAFF. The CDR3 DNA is TGCGCCAGCAGCTTGGGGGATCGAGCTTTCTTT.

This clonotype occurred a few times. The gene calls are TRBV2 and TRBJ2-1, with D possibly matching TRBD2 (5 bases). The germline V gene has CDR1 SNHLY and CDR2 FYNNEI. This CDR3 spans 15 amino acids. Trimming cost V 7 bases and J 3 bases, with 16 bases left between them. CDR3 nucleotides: TGTGCCAGCATACTGGAGGCGGTGTACTACAATGAGCAGTTCTTC. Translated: CASILEAVYYNEQFF.

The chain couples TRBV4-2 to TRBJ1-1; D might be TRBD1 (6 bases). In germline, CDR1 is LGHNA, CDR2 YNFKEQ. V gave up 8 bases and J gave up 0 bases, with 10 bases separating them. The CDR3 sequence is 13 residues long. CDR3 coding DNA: TGTGCCAGCGGAGGGGGGGTGAACACTGAAGCTTTCTTT. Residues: CASGGGVNTEAFF.

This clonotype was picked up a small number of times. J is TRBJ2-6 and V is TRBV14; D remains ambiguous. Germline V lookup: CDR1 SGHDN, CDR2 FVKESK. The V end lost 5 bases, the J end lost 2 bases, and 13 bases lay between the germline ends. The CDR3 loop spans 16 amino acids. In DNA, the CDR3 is TGTGCCAGCAGCGCCGGTCGGGTTCCTGGGGCCAACGTCCTGACTTTC. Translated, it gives CASSAGRVPGANVLTF.

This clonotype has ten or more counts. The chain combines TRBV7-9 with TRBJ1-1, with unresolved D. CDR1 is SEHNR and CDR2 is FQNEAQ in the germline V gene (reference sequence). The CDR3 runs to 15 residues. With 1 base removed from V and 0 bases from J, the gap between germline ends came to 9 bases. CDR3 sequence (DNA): TGTGCCAGCAGCTTAGACAGCCTAATGAACACTGAAGCTTTCTTT. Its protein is CASSLDSLMNTEAFF.

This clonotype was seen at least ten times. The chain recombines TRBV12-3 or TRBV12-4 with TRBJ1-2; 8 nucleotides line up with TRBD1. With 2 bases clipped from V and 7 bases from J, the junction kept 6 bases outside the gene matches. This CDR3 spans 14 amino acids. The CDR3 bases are TGTGCCAGCAGTTTAACGGGACAGGTGGCTGGCTACACCTTC. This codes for CASSLTGQVAGYTF.

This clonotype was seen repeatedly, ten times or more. The CDR3 loop is CASSQPGNQPQHF. The CDR3 DNA is TGTGCCAGCAGCCAACCGGGGAATCAGCCCCAGCATTTT. The rearrangement uses TRBV4-2 and TRBJ1-5; D not resolved. Trimming removed 2 bases at V and 4 bases at J, with 6 bases between. The CDR3 is made up of 13 amino acids. The germline CDR1 and CDR2 sequences are LGHNA and YNFKEQ.

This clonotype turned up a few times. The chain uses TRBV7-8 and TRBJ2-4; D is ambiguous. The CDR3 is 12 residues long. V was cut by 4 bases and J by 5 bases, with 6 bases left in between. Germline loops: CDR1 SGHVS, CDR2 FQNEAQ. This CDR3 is CASSSLQNIQYF. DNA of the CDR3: TGTGCCAGCAGCTCTCTCCAAAACATTCAGTACTTC.

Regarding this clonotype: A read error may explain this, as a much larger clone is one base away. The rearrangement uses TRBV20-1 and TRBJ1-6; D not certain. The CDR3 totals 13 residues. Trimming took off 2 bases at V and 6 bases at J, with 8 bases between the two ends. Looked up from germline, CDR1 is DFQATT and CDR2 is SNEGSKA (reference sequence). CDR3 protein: CSARRGSNSPLHF. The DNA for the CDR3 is TGCAGTGCTAGACGAGGGAGTAATTCACCCCTCCACTTT.

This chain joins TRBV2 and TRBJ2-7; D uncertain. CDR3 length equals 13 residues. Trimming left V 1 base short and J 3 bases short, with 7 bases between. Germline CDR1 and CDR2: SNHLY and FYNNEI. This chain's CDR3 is CASSEELHYEQYF. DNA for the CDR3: TGTGCCAGCAGTGAAGAACTCCACTACGAGCAGTACTTC. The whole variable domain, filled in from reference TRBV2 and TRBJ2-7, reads EPEVTQTPSHQVTQMGQEVILRCVPISNHLYFYWYRQILGQKVEFLVSFYNNEISEKSEIFDDQFSVERPDGSNFTLKIRSTKLEDSAMYFCASSEELHYEQYFGPGTRLTVT.

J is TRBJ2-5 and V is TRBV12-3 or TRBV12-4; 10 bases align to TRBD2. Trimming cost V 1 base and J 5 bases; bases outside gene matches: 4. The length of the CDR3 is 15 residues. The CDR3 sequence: CASSLVAAGGETQYF. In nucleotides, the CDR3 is TGTGCCAGCAGTTTAGTCGCAGCGGGAGGGGAGACCCAGTACTTC.

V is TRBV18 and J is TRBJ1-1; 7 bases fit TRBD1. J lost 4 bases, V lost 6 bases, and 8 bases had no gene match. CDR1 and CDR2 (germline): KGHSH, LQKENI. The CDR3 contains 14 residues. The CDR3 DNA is TGTGCCAGCTCCCAGGGGGGGGTGAGCACTGAAGCTTTCTTT. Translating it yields CASSQGGVSTEAFF.

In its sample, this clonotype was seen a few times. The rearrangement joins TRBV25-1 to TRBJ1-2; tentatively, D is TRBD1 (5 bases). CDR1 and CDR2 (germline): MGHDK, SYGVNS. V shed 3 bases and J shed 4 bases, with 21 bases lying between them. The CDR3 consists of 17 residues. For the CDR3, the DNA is TGTGCCAGCAGTGACTCACGAGGGACCAAGAGGGGCTATGGCTACACCTTC. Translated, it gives CASSDSRGTKRGYGYTF.

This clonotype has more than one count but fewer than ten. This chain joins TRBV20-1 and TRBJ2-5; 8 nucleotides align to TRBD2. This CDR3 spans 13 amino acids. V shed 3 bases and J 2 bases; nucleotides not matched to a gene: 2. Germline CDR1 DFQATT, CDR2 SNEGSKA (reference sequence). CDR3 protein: CSASGGAQETQYF. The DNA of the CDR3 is TGCAGTGCTAGCGGGGGGGCACAAGAGACCCAGTACTTC.

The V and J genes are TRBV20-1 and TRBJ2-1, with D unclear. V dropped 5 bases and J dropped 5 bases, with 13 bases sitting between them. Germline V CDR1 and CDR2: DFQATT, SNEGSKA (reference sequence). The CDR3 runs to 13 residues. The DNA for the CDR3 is TGCAGTGCTCCGACGATAGGAGACAATGAGCAGTTCTTC. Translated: CSAPTIGDNEQFF.

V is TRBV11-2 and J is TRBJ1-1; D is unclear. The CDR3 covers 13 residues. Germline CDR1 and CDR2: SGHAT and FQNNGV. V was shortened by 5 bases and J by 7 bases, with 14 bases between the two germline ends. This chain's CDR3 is CASSLRAGDEAFF. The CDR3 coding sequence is TGTGCCAGCAGCCTCCGAGCGGGCGATGAAGCTTTCTTT.

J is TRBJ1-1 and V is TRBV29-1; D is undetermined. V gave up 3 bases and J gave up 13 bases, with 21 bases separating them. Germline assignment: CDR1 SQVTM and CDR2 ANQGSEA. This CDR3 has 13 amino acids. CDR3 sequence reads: CSVEPDTLDLVFF. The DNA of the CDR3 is TGCAGCGTTGAGCCCGACACCCTAGACTTGGTTTTCTTT.

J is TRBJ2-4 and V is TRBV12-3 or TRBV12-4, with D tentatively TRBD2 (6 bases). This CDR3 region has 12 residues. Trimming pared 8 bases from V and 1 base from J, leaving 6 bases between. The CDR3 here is CASRGAKNIQYF. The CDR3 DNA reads TGTGCCAGCCGGGGGGCCAAAAACATTCAGTACTTC.

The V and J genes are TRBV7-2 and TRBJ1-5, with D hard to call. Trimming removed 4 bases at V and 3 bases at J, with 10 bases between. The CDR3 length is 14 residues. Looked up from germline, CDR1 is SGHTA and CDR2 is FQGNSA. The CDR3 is CASSSGPNNQPQHF. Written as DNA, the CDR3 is TGTGCCAGCAGCTCCGGACCGAACAATCAGCCCCAGCATTTT.

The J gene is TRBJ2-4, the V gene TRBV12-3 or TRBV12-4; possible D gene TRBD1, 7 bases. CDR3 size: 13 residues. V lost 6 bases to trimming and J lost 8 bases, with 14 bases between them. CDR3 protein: CASSMARGDIQYF. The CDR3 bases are TGTGCCAGCAGCATGGCCAGGGGGGACATTCAGTACTTC.

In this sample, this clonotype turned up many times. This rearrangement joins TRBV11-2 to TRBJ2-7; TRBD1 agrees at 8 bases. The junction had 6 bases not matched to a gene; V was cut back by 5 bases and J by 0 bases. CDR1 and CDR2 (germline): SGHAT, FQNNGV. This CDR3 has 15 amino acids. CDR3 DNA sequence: TGTGCCAGCAGCCCGGACAGGGTATCCTCCTACGAGCAGTACTTC. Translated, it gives CASSPDRVSSYEQYF.

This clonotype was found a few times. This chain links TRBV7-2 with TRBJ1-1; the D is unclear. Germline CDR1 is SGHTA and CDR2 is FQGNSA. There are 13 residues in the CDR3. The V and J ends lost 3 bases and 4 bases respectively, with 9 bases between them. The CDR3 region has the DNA TGTGCCAGCAGCTTCACCGAGGGCACTGAAGCTTTCTTT. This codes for CASSFTEGTEAFF.

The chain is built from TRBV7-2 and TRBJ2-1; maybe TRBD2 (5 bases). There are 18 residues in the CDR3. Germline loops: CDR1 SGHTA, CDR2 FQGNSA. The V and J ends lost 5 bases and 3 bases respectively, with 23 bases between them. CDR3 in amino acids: CASSKSIATQTNYNEQFF. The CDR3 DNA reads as TGTGCCAGCAGCAAATCGATAGCGACCCAAACTAACTACAATGAGCAGTTCTTC.

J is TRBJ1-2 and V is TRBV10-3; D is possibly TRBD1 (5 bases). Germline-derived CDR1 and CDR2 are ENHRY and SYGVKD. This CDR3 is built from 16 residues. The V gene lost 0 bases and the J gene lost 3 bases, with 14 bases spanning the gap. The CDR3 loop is CAISESGTELDYGYTF. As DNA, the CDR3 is TGTGCCATCAGTGAGTCTGGGACGGAGTTGGACTATGGCTACACCTTC.

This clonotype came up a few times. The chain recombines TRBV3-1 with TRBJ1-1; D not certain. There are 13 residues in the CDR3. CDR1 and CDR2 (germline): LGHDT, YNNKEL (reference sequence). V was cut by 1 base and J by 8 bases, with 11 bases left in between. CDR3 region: CASSQGRWQEAFF. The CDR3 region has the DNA TGTGCCAGCAGCCAAGGGCGGTGGCAGGAAGCTTTCTTT.